Only one count was recorded for the clone carrying this T cell receptor beta chain. A quantity of about 0.45 to 1 ug RNA underwent reverse transcription using random hexamers. The TCR beta CDR3 was amplified by immunoSEQ multiplex PCR across 54 Vbeta, 13 Jbeta. TCRdb re-analysed the immunoSEQ multiplex PCR reads in MiXCR, keeping a single row per CDR3 protein. The sample records about 130,000 distinct CDR3 sequences, over 90% being singletons. The data derive from a study of CD8 T cells in Susac syndrome. Trimming cost V 6 bases and J 4 bases, with 14 bases left between them. From germline, CDR1 is MDHEN and CDR2 SYDVKM. CDR3 length equals 14 residues.

The TCR comes from a human donor with Susac syndrome. Material for sequencing was CD8+ T cells from PBMCs. The chain uses TRBV28 and TRBJ2-3; D call uncertain. The DNA of the CDR3 is TGTGCCAGCAGCCCATCACGGTTCCCAGATACGCAGTATTTT. Translation gives CASSPSRFPDTQYF.